What follows are 13 T cell receptor beta chains derived from one specimen sequenced in a study of shared T cell receptors in the human thymus. The protocol was immunoSEQ multiplex PCR, while the TCRdb copy is restricted to in-frame clones and leaves out a portion. The sample lists 700,000 to 750,000 clones, approximately 85% occurring once. These data also formed part of another study, on human thymus T cells.

Sequencing was carried out using thymocytes. Receptor source: a girl less than two years old with a congenital heart defect.

The chain joins TRBV7-2 to TRBJ2-1; the match to TRBD2 covers 10 bases. This CDR3 comprises 17 residues. Germline V gene sequence: CDR1 SGHTA, CDR2 FQGNSA. The trim removed 5 bases at V and 7 bases at J, leaving 14 bases unmatched. For the CDR3, the DNA is TGTGCCAGCAGCATCACCCCCAGCGGGGGGGCCTGTAATGAGCAGTTCTTC. This sequence encodes CASSITPSGGACNEQFF.

This chain links TRBV7-2 with TRBJ1-2, with a tentative D call TRBD1 (6 bases). Trimming shortened V by 5 bases and J by 6 bases, and 13 bases separated the two germline ends. Germline V gene lookup returns CDR1 SGHTA and CDR2 FQGNSA. The CDR3 has 13 amino acids. The CDR3 sequence is CASSPTSGDGYTF. Here the CDR3 DNA reads TGTGCCAGCAGCCCGACTTCAGGGGATGGCTACACCTTC.

The V call is TRBV7-8, the J call TRBJ2-5, with D possibly TRBD2 on 7 matching bases. CDR3 size: 15 residues. In germline, CDR1 is SGHVS, CDR2 FQNEAQ. V lost 3 bases to trimming and J lost 3 bases, with 14 bases between them. The CDR3 DNA sequence: TGTGCCAGCAGCTTTAGGCGGGGGCGCAAAGAGACCCAGTACTTC. Translation gives CASSFRRGRKETQYF.

This chain connects TRBV28 to TRBJ2-1, with 13 bases fitting TRBD2. Germline V gene data show CDR1 as MDHEN and CDR2 as SYDVKM. The CDR3 has 16 amino acids. V shed 5 bases and J 7 bases; nucleotides not matched to a gene: 8. The CDR3 sequence: CASSPWGLAGINEQFF. DNA for the CDR3: TGTGCCAGCAGTCCTTGGGGACTAGCGGGGATTAATGAGCAGTTCTTC.

The J gene is TRBJ2-7, the V gene TRBV5-1, with D perhaps TRBD1 or TRBD2 (6 bases each). The CDR3 sequence is 22 residues long. Germline V lookup: CDR1 SGHRS, CDR2 YFSETQ. With 8 bases removed from V and 4 bases from J, the gap between germline ends came to 43 bases. The CDR3 DNA reads as TGCGCCAGTAGCGGTGTGGCAGGGACATTCCCCTTAACTCCAAAACCCTTATACGAGCAGTACTTC. It is translated as CASSGVAGTFPLTPKPLYEQYF.

This clone was counted a few times. V and J are TRBV25-1 and TRBJ1-6; D ambiguous. The CDR3 is 14 residues long. Germline assignment: CDR1 MGHDK and CDR2 SYGVNS. The V end was cut by 4 bases, the J end by 8 bases, with 12 bases between. DNA for the CDR3: TGTGCCAGCAGTGGTCCTCAACTGGATTCACCCCTCCACTTT. Protein: CASSGPQLDSPLHF.

The chain joins TRBV27 to TRBJ2-1; TRBD2 might be the D (5 bases). In germline, CDR1 is MNHEY, CDR2 SMNVEV (reference sequence). The CDR3 spans 17 residues. Trimming pared 6 bases from V and 0 bases from J, leaving 18 bases between. The CDR3 sequence is CASRSCGEPNSYNEQFF. Here the CDR3 DNA reads TGTGCCAGCAGGTCTTGTGGGGAGCCAAACTCCTACAATGAGCAGTTCTTC.

The rearrangement uses TRBV9 and TRBJ2-3; perhaps TRBD2 as D (5 bases). From germline, CDR1 is SGDLS and CDR2 YYNGEE. With 0 bases removed from V and 3 bases from J, the gap between germline ends came to 11 bases. The length of the CDR3 is 15 residues. The DNA of the CDR3 is TGTGCCAGCAGCGTAGGTAGCGATAAAACAGATACGCAGTATTTT. Its protein product is CASSVGSDKTDTQYF. The full variable domain, rest sourced from reference TRBV9 and TRBJ2-3, is DSGVTQTPKHLITATGQRVTLRCSPRSGDLSVYWYQQSLDQGLQFLIQYYNGEERAKGNILERFSAQQFPDLHSELNLSSLELGDSALYFCASSVGSDKTDTQYFGPGTRLTVL.

V and J are TRBV27 and TRBJ1-2; TRBD1 aligns across 7 bases. CDR3 length: 15 residues. With V trimmed by 2 bases and J by 7 bases, 10 bases remained unmatched. CDR1 and CDR2 from the germline V gene are MNHEY and SMNVEV (reference sequence). Here the CDR3 reads CASSLALTGLGGYTF. The CDR3 region has the DNA TGTGCCAGCAGTTTAGCCCTGACAGGGTTGGGTGGCTACACCTTC.

The chain couples TRBV5-1 to TRBJ1-1; perhaps TRBD1 as D (6 bases). The CDR3 is 17 residues long. CDR1 is SGHRS and CDR2 is YFSETQ in the germline V gene. Trimming pared 5 bases from V and 1 base from J, leaving 21 bases between. CDR3 amino acids: CASSRDHRVSGNTEAFF. The CDR3, as DNA: TGCGCCAGCAGTCGGGATCACAGGGTCTCGGGGAACACTGAAGCTTTCTTT.

The chain combines TRBV5-1 with TRBJ2-5; 7 bases align to TRBD1. The J call may be wrong; the DNA end is better matched by TRBJ2-7. The germline V gene encodes CDR1 SGHRS and CDR2 YFSETQ. The CDR3 consists of 17 residues. Here the CDR3 DNA reads TGCGCCAGCAGCTTGTCAACAGGGGCGCTTTTCGACTACGAGCAGTACTTC. The encoded protein is CASSLSTGALFDYEQYF.

This chain links TRBV12-5 with TRBJ2-5; 7 nucleotides agree with TRBD2. This CDR3 has 14 residues. Germline V gene data show CDR1 as LGHNT and CDR2 as FRNRAP. V dropped 4 bases and J dropped 5; count of bases not matched to a gene: 7. This CDR3 reads CASGSQGREETQYF. The CDR3 DNA follows: TGTGCTAGTGGTTCCCAAGGGAGGGAGGAGACCCAGTACTTC.

This sequence joins TRBV15 and TRBJ2-1; TRBD2 might be the D (6 bases). This CDR3 has 17 amino acids. V lost 0 bases and J 4 bases, leaving 16 bases between the germline ends. Germline-derived CDR1 and CDR2 are LNHNV and YYDKDF (reference sequence). The CDR3, as DNA: TGTGCCACCAGCAGAGAGATTGCGGGGCGACGATACAATGAGCAGTTCTTC. This sequence encodes CATSREIAGRRYNEQFF.